This TCR beta chain was observed in a study of CD8+CD57+ T cells in acquired aplastic anemia. Study summary: On average, sorted CD4+ and CD8+ cells gave about 2.9 ug of DNA.

Genomic DNA, the template, was used for profiling of the TCR beta VDJ and CDR3. TCRdb re-analysed the reads in MiXCR, keeping a single row per CDR3 protein. The table shows roughly 80,000 distinct CDR3 sequences, with roughly 70% occurring only once. Before being chosen for sequencing, patients had shown CD8+CD57+ cell expansion by flow cytometry. With no exception, the patients had severe acquired aplastic anemia. At the time of blood sampling, patients had not yet received any therapy. CDR1 is SEHNR, CDR2 FQNEAQ, per germline (reference sequence). The CDR3 is 14 residues long. Trimming took 5 bases from V and 3 from J, leaving 14 bases between them.

The V call is TRBV7-9, the J call TRBJ2-7, with D hard to call. The specimen sequenced was sorted CD4+, CD8+, or CD8+CD57+ T cells (not recorded which) from PBMCs. The TCR was taken from a human donor with aplastic anemia. The CDR3 protein is CASSQVGYNYEQYF. In DNA form, the CDR3 reads TGTGCCAGCAGCCAAGTCGGTTATAACTACGAGCAGTACTTC.